This TCR beta chain emerged from a study of blood T cell repertoires in COVID-19. Study summary: From the United States, Italy and Spain came samples of acute and convalescent COVID-19. T cells, B-cell-depleted T cells, or PBMCs provided the cDNA or gDNA that served as material.

The V end was cut by 10 bases, the J end by 0 bases, with 15 bases between. The length of the CDR3 is 14 residues. In germline, CDR1 is MDHEN, CDR2 SYDVKM. In the original processing: Amplification of reference gene primers provided the estimated nucleated cell counts. Assay used: immunoSEQ multiplex PCR; TCRdb lists only in-frame clones, some missing. Clone size and V and J calls were adopted from that table, with D and trimming inferred from the DNA. This table has roughly 320,000 clones, around 86% appearing once. The V gene is TRBV28, the J gene TRBJ1-2; D possibly corresponds to TRBD1 (5 bases). Sequencing used peripheral blood. This sequence was found in a man between 65 and 80 years old with acute or convalescent COVID-19. CDR3 protein: CATANQGSNYGYTF. The DNA for the CDR3 is TGTGCCACTGCGAACCAGGGATCTAACTATGGCTACACCTTC.